This is a list of T cell receptor beta chains from one sample in a study of blood T cell repertoires in COVID-19. Some clones are missing from TCRdb's copy, which holds only in-frame ones; the method was immunoSEQ multiplex PCR. The table records around 300,000 clones, around 87% of them present only once. What was sequenced was peripheral blood. The origin of the receptors is a man aged 45-60 years with active or convalescent COVID-19. CDR3s include the opening cysteine and the closing phenylalanine or tryptophan. A D gene is named only where the DNA matches it firmly. Rows give clone size only sometimes, using once, few, many, or a class for an expanded clone.

>NA|15|TRBJ1-1|NA|TRBV5-4
CASSLATGMNTEAFF
TGTGCCAGCAGCTTGGCCACGGGGATGAACACTGAAGCTTTCTTT
>TRBD1|16|TRBJ1-6|NA|TRBV11-2
CASSLDLAGGRSPLHF
TGTGCCAGCAGCTTAGATCTTGCAGGGGGTAGGTCACCCCTCCACTTT
>TRBD1|15|TRBJ2-3|NA|TRBV6-5
CASSYGTGIRDTQYF
TGTGCCAGCAGTTACGGGACAGGGATTAGGGATACGCAGTATTTT
>NA|13|TRBJ1-1|NA|TRBV10-3
CAISESPGTEAFF
TGTGCCATCAGTGAGTCCCCAGGAACTGAAGCTTTCTTT
>NA|14|TRBJ1-4|NA|TRBV6-2/TRBV6-3
CASSRELANEKLFF
TGTGCCAGCAGCCGAGAACTAGCTAATGAAAAACTGTTTTTT
>NA|13|TRBJ2-7|NA|TRBV15
CATSRDGQYEQYF
TGTGCCACCAGCAGAGACGGACAGTACGAGCAGTACTTC
>TRBD1|14|TRBJ1-2|NA|TRBV9
CASSRGQGNYGYTF
TGTGCCAGCAGCAGAGGACAGGGAAACTATGGCTACACCTTC
>NA|13|TRBJ1-1|NA|TRBV28
CASIRQGNTEAFF
TGTGCCAGCATTCGTCAGGGGAACACTGAAGCTTTCTTT
>NA|16|TRBJ1-1|few|TRBV19
CASSPPQGLMNTEAFF
TGTGCCAGTAGTCCCCCCCAGGGACTCATGAACACTGAAGCTTTCTTT
>NA|13|TRBJ1-4|NA|TRBV30
CAWSPGEYEKLFF
TGTGCCTGGAGTCCCGGAGAGTATGAAAAACTGTTTTTT
>NA|14|TRBJ2-5|NA|TRBV7-2
CASSFAGKQETQYF
TGTGCCAGCAGCTTCGCGGGGAAACAAGAGACCCAGTACTTC
>NA|14|TRBJ2-3|NA|TRBV7-7
CASSPSSQGDTQYF
TGTGCTAGCAGCCCCAGTTCTCAGGGGGATACGCAGTATTTT
>TRBD2|17|TRBJ2-3|NA|TRBV10-3
CAISPWGSGSRTDTQYF
TGTGCCATCAGTCCCTGGGGTAGCGGGAGTAGGACAGATACGCAGTATTTT
>TRBD1|15|TRBJ1-4|once|TRBV6-4
CASSESDRGGEKLFF
TGTGCCAGCAGTGAGTCGGACAGGGGCGGTGAAAAACTGTTTTTT
>NA|15|TRBJ2-5|NA|TRBV7-2
CASSLARLAQETQYF
TGTGCCAGCAGCTTAGCGCGGCTAGCTCAAGAGACCCAGTACTTC
>TRBD1|14|TRBJ2-7|NA|TRBV3-1/TRBV3-2
CASSPATGADEQYF
TGTGCCAGCAGCCCAGCCACAGGGGCCGACGAGCAGTACTTC
>NA|14|TRBJ1-1|NA|TRBV6-5
CASSYAGRNTEAFF
TGTGCCAGCAGTTACGCCGGGAGGAACACTGAAGCTTTCTTT
>NA|11|TRBJ1-2|NA|TRBV29-1
CSVVKTEGYTF
TGCAGCGTTGTTAAAACTGAGGGCTACACCTTC
>NA|16|TRBJ1-2|NA|TRBV5-6
CASSLDEAGAIYGYTF
TGTGCCAGCAGCTTGGATGAAGCAGGGGCAATCTATGGCTACACCTTC
>NA|14|TRBJ1-1|NA|TRBV5-6
CASSFRRLYTEAFF
TGTGCCAGCAGCTTCCGCCGACTGTACACTGAAGCTTTCTTT
>TRBD1|12|TRBJ2-7|NA|TRBV27
CASGPGQGRQYF
TGTGCCAGCGGACCGGGACAGGGAAGGCAGTACTTC
>NA|14|TRBJ1-4|NA|TRBV20-1
CSASNPGVSGKLFF
TGCAGTGCTAGTAATCCGGGGGTTAGTGGAAAACTGTTTTTT
>NA|14|TRBJ1-2|NA|TRBV2
CASSFQGRNYGYTF
TGTGCCAGCAGTTTTCAGGGGCGGAACTATGGCTACACCTTC
>TRBD2|17|TRBJ2-5|NA|TRBV3-1/TRBV3-2
CASSPNAGLAGEETQYF
TGTGCCAGCAGCCCCAATGCAGGGCTAGCGGGGGAGGAGACCCAGTACTTC
>NA|14|TRBJ1-2|few|TRBV6-5
CASSPNYGDYGYTF
TGTGCCAGCAGTCCAAACTACGGGGACTATGGCTACACCTTC
>TRBD1|18|TRBJ2-2|NA|TRBV4-3
CASSQASYRGPSTGELFF
TGCGCCAGCAGCCAAGCAAGTTACAGGGGGCCCAGCACCGGGGAGCTGTTTTTT
>NA|13|TRBJ1-1|NA|TRBV29-1
CSVEGIVNTEAFF
TGCAGCGTTGAAGGTATAGTGAACACTGAAGCTTTCTTT
>TRBD2|15|TRBJ2-7|NA|TRBV4-1
CASSRGLARSYEQYF
TGCGCCAGCAGCCGCGGACTAGCGCGCTCCTACGAGCAGTACTTC
>TRBD1|13|TRBJ1-1|NA|TRBV28
CASSFPSTGMAFF
TGTGCCAGCAGTTTTCCGTCGACAGGGATGGCTTTCTTT
>NA|15|TRBJ1-2|NA|TRBV4-1
CASSQDTAQGYGYTF
TGCGCCAGCAGCCAAGATACCGCACAGGGCTATGGCTACACCTTC
>NA|14|TRBJ2-1|NA|TRBV30
CAWTPNRNYNEQFF
TGTGCCTGGACCCCAAACAGGAACTACAATGAGCAGTTCTTC
>TRBD2|16|TRBJ2-7|NA|TRBV6-6
CASSQTSGGDPYEQYF
TGTGCCAGCAGTCAAACTAGCGGGGGGGACCCCTACGAGCAGTACTTC
>NA|13|TRBJ1-1|NA|TRBV10-3
CAIRSHSNTEAFF
TGTGCCATCAGATCACATTCGAACACTGAAGCTTTCTTT
>NA|16|TRBJ1-1|NA|TRBV7-8
CASSFRGARTNTEAFF
TGTGCCAGCAGCTTCAGGGGTGCGAGGACGAACACTGAAGCTTTCTTT
>TRBD1|15|TRBJ2-2|NA|TRBV4-1
CASSPIRDSTGELFF
TGCGCCAGCAGCCCTATAAGGGACAGCACCGGGGAGCTGTTTTTT
>NA|14|TRBJ1-1|NA|TRBV30
CAWSVSRLNTEAFF
TGTGCCTGGAGTGTTTCCAGATTGAACACTGAAGCTTTCTTT
>TRBD1|15|TRBJ1-4|NA|TRBV27
CASSTGTDYNEKLFF
TGTGCCAGCAGTACCGGGACAGACTATAATGAAAAACTGTTTTTT
>NA|14|TRBJ2-2|NA|TRBV6-1
CASSESWAVGELFF
TGTGCCAGCAGTGAATCCTGGGCCGTCGGGGAGCTGTTTTTT
>TRBD2|18|TRBJ2-5|NA|TRBV6-2/TRBV6-3
CASSYSRTSGVLKETQYF
TGTGCCAGCAGTTACTCCCGGACTAGCGGGGTCTTAAAAGAGACCCAGTACTTC
>NA|15|TRBJ1-1|NA|TRBV3-1/TRBV3-2
CASSQGSGSNTEAFF
TGTGCCAGCAGCCAAGGCTCAGGGTCGAACACTGAAGCTTTCTTT
>TRBD1|17|TRBJ1-2|NA|TRBV3-1/TRBV3-2
CASSQDGFRTGAYGYTF
TGTGCCAGCAGCCAAGATGGATTCCGGACAGGGGCTTATGGCTACACCTTC
>TRBD1|14|TRBJ1-1|NA|TRBV7-3
CASSPTGTNTEAFF
TGTGCCAGCAGCCCGACAGGGACGAACACTGAAGCTTTCTTT
>TRBD1|13|TRBJ1-1|NA|TRBV10-2
CASSGDRRTEAFF
TGCGCCAGCAGCGGGGACAGACGAACTGAAGCTTTCTTT
>TRBD2|16|TRBJ2-2|NA|TRBV7-2
CASSLSSSGETGELFF
TGTGCCAGCAGCTTATCGTCTAGCGGGGAGACCGGGGAGCTGTTTTTT
>NA|10|TRBJ1-1|NA|TRBV27
CASGAPWAFF
TGTGCCAGTGGGGCCCCTTGGGCTTTCTTT
>NA|18|TRBJ1-4|NA|TRBV7-6
CASSLNGLGAGGAEKLFF
TGTGCCAGCAGCTTAAACGGATTGGGGGCTGGGGGCGCTGAAAAACTGTTTTTT
>NA|12|TRBJ1-2|few|TRBV6-2/TRBV6-3
CASSNQYYGYTF
TGTGCCAGCAGTAACCAGTACTATGGCTACACCTTC
>TRBD1|13|TRBJ1-2|NA|TRBV7-9
CASSADRVGGYTF
TGTGCCAGCAGCGCGGACAGGGTGGGCGGCTACACCTTC
>NA|15|TRBJ1-2|NA|TRBV6-5
CASSYNGASAYGYTF
TGTGCCAGCAGTTACAACGGAGCCTCCGCCTATGGCTACACCTTC
>TRBD1|15|TRBJ1-5|NA|TRBV6-1
CASSEGGGHFQPQHF
TGTGCCAGCAGTGAAGGAGGGGGCCACTTCCAGCCCCAGCATTTT
>TRBD1|14|TRBJ1-2|NA|TRBV4-1
CASSHPGQGYGYTF
TGCGCCAGCAGCCACCCGGGACAGGGGTATGGCTACACCTTC
>TRBD1|16|TRBJ1-5|NA|TRBV2
CASSWAGTGNNQPQHF
TGTGCCAGCAGTTGGGCCGGGACAGGGAACAATCAGCCCCAGCATTTT
>NA|17|TRBJ1-3|NA|TRBV4-3
CASSQGEGGSRFNTIYF
TGCGCCAGCAGCCAGGGCGAGGGGGGGTCACGGTTTAACACCATATATTTT